The present T cell receptor (beta chain) was sequenced within a study of blood T cell repertoires in COVID-19. This clone was seen more than once but under ten times. In the authors' methods: Amplification of reference gene primers provided the estimated nucleated cell counts. The data were produced by immunoSEQ multiplex PCR, yet TCRdb's version contains in-frame clones alone and is incomplete. Clone size and the V and J calls come from that table; the DNA yielded D and trimming. The data show more than 250,000 clones, about four fifths seen once. V gave up 6 bases and J gave up 6 bases; unmatched junction bases: 8. The CDR3 contains 13 residues.

The chain combines TRBV12-3 or TRBV12-4 with TRBJ2-7; 7 nucleotides line up with TRBD2. The sequenced material came from PBMCs or T cells enriched from blood (not recorded which). This sequence originates from a man aged 40-49 years who had been exposed to COVID-19. This chain's CDR3 is CASSTRLASEQYF. The CDR3, as DNA: TGTGCCAGCAGCACCAGACTAGCCTCCGAGCAGTACTTC.